The clone carrying this T cell receptor beta chain was seen only once. Its target is not known. The record originates from a study of somatic mutations in cytotoxic T cells in rheumatoid arthritis. On the study more broadly: The authors flow-sorted some V beta antibody-stained T-cell populations at nearly 100% purity, including V beta1+ cells that they sequenced for TCRB. Overall study findings and caveats: With advancing age, CD8+ clonality climbed in rheumatoid arthritis patients but did not rise in healthy controls. Measured CD8+ T-cell clonality, a value compared between rheumatoid arthritis patients and age-matched healthy controls, did not differ significantly.

Positive selection with magnetic beads achieved the isolation of CD4+ and CD8+ cells, followed by a flow cytometry check of purity. Germline CDR1 and CDR2: MNHEY and SMNVEV (reference sequence). The CDR3 contains 16 residues. After removal of 4 bases from V and 3 bases from J, the junction contained 7 bases not matched to a gene. TCRdb's copy holds only in-frame clones and misses some; the assay was immunoSEQ multiplex PCR. The sample holds about 20,000 clones, around 70% seen once. The chain couples TRBV27 to TRBJ2-3, with 10 bases matching TRBD2. Sequenced input: CD8+ T cells sorted from blood. The sequence was collected from a man aged 55-75 years in good health. CDR3 residues: CASSWIAGGGTDTQYF. CDR3 sequence (DNA): TGTGCCAGCAGTTGGATAGCGGGAGGTGGGACAGATACGCAGTATTTT.